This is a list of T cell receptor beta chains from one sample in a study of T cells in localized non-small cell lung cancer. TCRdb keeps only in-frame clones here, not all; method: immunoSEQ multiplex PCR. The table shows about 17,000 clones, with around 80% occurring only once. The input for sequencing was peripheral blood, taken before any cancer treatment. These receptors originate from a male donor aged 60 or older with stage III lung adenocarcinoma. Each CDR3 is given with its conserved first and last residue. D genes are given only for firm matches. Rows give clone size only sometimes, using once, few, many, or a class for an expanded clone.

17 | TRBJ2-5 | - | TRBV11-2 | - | TGTGCCAGCAGCTTAGATGGCACGGATTATCCTCTCGAGACCCAGTACTTC | CASSLDGTDYPLETQYF
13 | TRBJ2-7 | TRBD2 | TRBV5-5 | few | TGTGCCAGCACCCCGGGGGGGCTCGACGAGCAGTACTTC | CASTPGGLDEQYF
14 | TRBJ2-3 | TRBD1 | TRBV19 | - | TGTGCCAGTAGTCTGGGACAGCAGACAGATACGCAGTATTTT | CASSLGQQTDTQYF
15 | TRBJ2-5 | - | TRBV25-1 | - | TGTGCCAGCAGTGAGGAACAGTGGGGCCAAGAGACCCAGTACTTC | CASSEEQWGQETQYF
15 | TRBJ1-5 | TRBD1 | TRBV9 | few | TGTGCCAGCAGCGAGACAGGGGATCCCTATCAGCCCCAGCATTTT | CASSETGDPYQPQHF
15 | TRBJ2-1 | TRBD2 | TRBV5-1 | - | TGCGCCAGCAGCTTGGTAGCGGGGTCCTACAATGAGCAGTTCTTC | CASSLVAGSYNEQFF
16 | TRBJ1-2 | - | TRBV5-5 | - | TGTGCCAGCAGTATGGACAGTTTGGGAGCTAACTATGGCTACACCTTC | CASSMDSLGANYGYTF
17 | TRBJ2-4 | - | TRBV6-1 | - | TGTGCCAGCAGTGAACCGGGACTCCCTTTCCCCAAAAACATTCAGTACTTC | CASSEPGLPFPKNIQYF
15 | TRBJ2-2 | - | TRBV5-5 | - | TGTGCCAGCAGCTTGGTGGGGTCCGGGTCCGGGGAGCTGTTTTTT | CASSLVGSGSGELFF
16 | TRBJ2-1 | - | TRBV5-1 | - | TGCGCCAGCAGCGGGGCCGGCAGGGCCTCCTACAATGAGCAGTTCTTC | CASSGAGRASYNEQFF
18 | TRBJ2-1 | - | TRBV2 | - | TGTGCCAGCAGTTACCCAGTAACTAGAGGGGTCTCCTACAATGAGCAGTTCTTC | CASSYPVTRGVSYNEQFF
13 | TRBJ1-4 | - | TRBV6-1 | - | TGTGCCAGCAGTGTCCAGGGTGGTGAAAAACTGTCTTTT | CASSVQGGEKLSF
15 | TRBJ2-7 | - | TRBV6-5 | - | TGTGCCAGCAGTTACTCGCCGACCCCTAACTACGAGCAGTACTTC | CASSYSPTPNYEQYF
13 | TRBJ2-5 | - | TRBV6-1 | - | TGTGCCAGCAGTCGGACGCCGCAAGAGACCCAGTACTTC | CASSRTPQETQYF
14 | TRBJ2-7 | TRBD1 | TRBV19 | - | TGTGCCAGTCGGGACAGGGGAACGTCCTACGAGCAGTACTTC | CASRDRGTSYEQYF
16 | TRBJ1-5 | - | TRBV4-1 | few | TGCGCCAGCAGCCCGGGTCCTACTGGTGGCAATCAGCCCCAGCATTTT | CASSPGPTGGNQPQHF
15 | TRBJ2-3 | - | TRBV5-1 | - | TGCGCCAGCAGTCCAGGGACGGTCGGAACAGATACGCAGTATTTT | CASSPGTVGTDTQYF
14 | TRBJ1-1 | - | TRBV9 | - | TGTGCCAGCAGCGCCGGACAGACCAACGCTGAAGCTTTCTTT | CASSAGQTNAEAFF
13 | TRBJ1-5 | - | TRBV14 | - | TGTGCCAGCAGCCAAGACCGTAATCAGCCCCAGCATTTT | CASSQDRNQPQHF
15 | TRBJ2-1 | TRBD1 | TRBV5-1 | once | TGCGCCAGCAGCCCACGGACAGGGGGGATGAATGAGCAGTTCTTC | CASSPRTGGMNEQFF
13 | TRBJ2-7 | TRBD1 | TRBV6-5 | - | TGTGCCAGCAGACGACAGGGAAGCTACGAGCAGTACTTC | CASRRQGSYEQYF
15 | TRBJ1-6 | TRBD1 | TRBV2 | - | TGTGCCAGCAGTGGATCCGGGACAGGACGTTCACCCCTCCACTTT | CASSGSGTGRSPLHF
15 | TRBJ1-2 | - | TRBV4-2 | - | TGTGCCAGCAGCCAAGATATGGACCCGAACTATGGCTACACCTTC | CASSQDMDPNYGYTF
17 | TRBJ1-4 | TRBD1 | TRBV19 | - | TGTGCCAGTAGTACCCGGACAGGGGTCGTGGGTAGGGAAAAACTGTTTTTT | CASSTRTGVVGREKLFF
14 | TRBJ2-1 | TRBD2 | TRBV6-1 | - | TGTGCCAGCACCGTGGGACTAGCGGTCACTGAGCAGTTCTTC | CASTVGLAVTEQFF
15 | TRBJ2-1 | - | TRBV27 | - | TGTGCCAGCAGCCGCCCAGGGGGGCGTTACAATGAGCAGTTCTTC | CASSRPGGRYNEQFF